This T cell receptor beta chain was observed in a study of blood T cell repertoires in COVID-19. In the study overall: Specimens from acute and convalescent COVID-19 originated in the United States, Italy and Spain.

This CDR3 region has 13 residues. Germline V CDR1 and CDR2: SGHAT, FQDESV (reference sequence). Trimming took off 0 bases at V and 5 bases at J, with 7 bases between the two ends. Cohort placement rested on clinical history that participants reported themselves. TCRdb's copy holds only in-frame clones and misses some; the assay was immunoSEQ multiplex PCR. The data hold under 250,000 clones, with about four fifths observed a single time. This receptor was taken from a woman in her 40s with acute COVID-19. The sequenced material came from PBMCs or T cells enriched from blood (not recorded which). The rearrangement links TRBV11-1 to TRBJ1-1, with no clear D. CDR3 nucleotides: TGTGCCAGCAGCTTAGCGGGAGGGACTGAAGCTTTCTTT. Its protein product is CASSLAGGTEAFF.